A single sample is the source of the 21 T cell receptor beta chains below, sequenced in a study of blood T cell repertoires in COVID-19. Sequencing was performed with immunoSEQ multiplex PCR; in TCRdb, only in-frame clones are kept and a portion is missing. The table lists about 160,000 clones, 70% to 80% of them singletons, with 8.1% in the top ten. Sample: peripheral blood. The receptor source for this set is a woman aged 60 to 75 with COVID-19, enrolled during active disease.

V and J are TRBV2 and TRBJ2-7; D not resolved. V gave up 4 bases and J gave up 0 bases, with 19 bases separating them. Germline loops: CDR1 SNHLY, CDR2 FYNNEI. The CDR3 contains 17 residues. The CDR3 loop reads CASSVSGGLPPSYEQYF. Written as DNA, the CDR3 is TGTGCCAGCAGTGTGTCAGGTGGTCTACCTCCCTCCTACGAGCAGTACTTC.

The CDR3 here is CASSPLSKGENTGELFF. CDR3 in DNA: TGTGCCAGCTCACCCCTCTCCAAGGGGGAAAACACCGGGGAGCTGTTTTTT. The chain combines TRBV18 with TRBJ2-2; D may be TRBD1 (6 bases). The CDR3 length is 17 residues. Trimming pared 3 bases from V and 2 bases from J, leaving 16 bases between. Germline loops: CDR1 KGHSH, CDR2 LQKENI.

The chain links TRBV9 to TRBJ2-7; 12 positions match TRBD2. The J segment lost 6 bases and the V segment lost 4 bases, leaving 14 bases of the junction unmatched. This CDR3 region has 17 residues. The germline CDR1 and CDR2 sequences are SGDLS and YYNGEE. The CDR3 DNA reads TGTGCCAGCAGCTTAGATCCGACTAGCGGGAGTTTGGGCGAGCAGTACTTC. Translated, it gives CASSLDPTSGSLGEQYF.

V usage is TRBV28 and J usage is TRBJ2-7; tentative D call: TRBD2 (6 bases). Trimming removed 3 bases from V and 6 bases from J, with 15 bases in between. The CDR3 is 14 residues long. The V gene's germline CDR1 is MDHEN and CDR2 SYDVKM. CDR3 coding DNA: TGTGCCAGCAGTTTCCCCTCAGCGGGTGGCGAGCAGTACTTC. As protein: CASSFPSAGGEQYF.

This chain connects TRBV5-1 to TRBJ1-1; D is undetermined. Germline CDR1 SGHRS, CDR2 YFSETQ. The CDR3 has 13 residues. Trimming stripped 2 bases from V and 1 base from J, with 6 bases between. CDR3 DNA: TGCGCCAGCAGCTTAAGCCCGAACACTGAAGCTTTCTTT. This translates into CASSLSPNTEAFF.

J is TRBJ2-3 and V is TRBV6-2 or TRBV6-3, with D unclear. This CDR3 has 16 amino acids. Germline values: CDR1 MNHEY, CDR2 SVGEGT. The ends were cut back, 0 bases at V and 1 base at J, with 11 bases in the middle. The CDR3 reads CASSYSSRGGTDTQYF. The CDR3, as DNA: TGTGCCAGCAGTTACTCTTCGCGAGGAGGCACAGATACGCAGTATTTT.

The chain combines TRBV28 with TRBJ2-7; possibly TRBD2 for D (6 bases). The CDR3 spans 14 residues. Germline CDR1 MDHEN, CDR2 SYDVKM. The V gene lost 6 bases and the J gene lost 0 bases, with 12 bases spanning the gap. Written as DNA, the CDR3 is TGTGCCAGCAGCCCTTTGGGGGGCTCCTACGAGCAGTACTTC. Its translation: CASSPLGGSYEQYF. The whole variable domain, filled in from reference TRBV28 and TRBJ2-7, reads DVKVTQSSRYLVKRTGEKVFLECVQDMDHENMFWYRQDPGLGLRLIYFSYDVKMKEKGDIPEGYSVSREKKERFSLILESASTNQTSMYLCASSPLGGSYEQYFGPGTRLTVT.

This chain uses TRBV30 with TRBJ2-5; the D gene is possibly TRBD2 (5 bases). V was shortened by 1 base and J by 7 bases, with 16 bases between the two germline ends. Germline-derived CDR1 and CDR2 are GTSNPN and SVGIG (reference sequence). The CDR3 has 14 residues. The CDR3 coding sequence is TGTGCCTGGAGTGCGGGTGGACGGGGAAGGACCCAGTACTTC. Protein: CAWSAGGRGRTQYF.

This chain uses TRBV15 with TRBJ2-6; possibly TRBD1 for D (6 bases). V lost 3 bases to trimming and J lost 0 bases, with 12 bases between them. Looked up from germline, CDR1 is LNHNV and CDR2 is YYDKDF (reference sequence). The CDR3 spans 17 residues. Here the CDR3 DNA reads TGTGCCACCAGCAGGGAAAACAGGGACTCTGGGGCCAACGTCCTGACTTTC. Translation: CATSRENRDSGANVLTF.

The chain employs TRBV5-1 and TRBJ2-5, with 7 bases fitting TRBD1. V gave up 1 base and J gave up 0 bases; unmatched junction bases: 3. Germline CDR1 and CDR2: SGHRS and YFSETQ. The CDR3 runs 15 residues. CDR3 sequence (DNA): TGCGCCAGCAGCTTGCTGACAGGGCACCAAGAGACCCAGTACTTC. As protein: CASSLLTGHQETQYF. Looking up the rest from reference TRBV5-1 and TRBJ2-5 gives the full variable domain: KAGVTQTPRYLIKTRGQQVTLSCSPISGHRSVSWYQQTPGQGLQFLFEYFSETQRNKGNFPGRFSGRQFSNSRSEMNVSTLELGDSALYLCASSLLTGHQETQYFGPGTRLLVL.

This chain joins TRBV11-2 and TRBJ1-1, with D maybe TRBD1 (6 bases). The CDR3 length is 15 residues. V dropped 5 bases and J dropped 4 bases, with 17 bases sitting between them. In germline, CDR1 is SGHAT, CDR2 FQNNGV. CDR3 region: CASSGWGGRSTEAFF. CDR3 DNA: TGTGCCAGCAGCGGGTGGGGGGGCCGTAGCACTGAAGCTTTCTTT.

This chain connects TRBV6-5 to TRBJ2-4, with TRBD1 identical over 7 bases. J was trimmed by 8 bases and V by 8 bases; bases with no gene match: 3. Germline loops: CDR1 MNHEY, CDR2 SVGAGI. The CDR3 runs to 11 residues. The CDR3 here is CASGTEDIQYF. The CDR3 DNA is TGTGCCAGCGGGACAGAAGACATTCAGTACTTC.

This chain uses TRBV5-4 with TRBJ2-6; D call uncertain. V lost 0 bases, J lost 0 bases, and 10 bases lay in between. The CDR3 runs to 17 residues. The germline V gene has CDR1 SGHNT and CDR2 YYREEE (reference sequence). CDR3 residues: CASSLGQILSGANVLTF. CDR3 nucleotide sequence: TGTGCCAGCAGCTTGGGTCAGATTCTCTCTGGGGCCAACGTCCTGACTTTC.

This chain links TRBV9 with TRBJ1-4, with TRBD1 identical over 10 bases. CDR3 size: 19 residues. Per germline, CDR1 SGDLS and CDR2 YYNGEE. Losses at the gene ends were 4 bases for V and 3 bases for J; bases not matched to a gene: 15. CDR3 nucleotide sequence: TGTGCCAGCAGCCCAGGGCGGGGACAGGGGACGCGGCCTAATGAAAAACTGTTTTTT. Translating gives CASSPGRGQGTRPNEKLFF.

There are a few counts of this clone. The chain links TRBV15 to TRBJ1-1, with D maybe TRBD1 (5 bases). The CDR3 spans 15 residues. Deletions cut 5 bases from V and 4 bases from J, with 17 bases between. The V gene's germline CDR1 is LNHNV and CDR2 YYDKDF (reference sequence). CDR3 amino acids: CATSGGPGVITEAFF. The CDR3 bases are TGTGCCACCAGCGGAGGGCCGGGGGTGATCACTGAAGCTTTCTTT.

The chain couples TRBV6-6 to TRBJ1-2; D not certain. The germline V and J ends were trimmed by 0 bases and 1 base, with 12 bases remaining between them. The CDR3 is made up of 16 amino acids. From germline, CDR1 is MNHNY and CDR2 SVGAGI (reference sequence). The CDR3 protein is CASSYSKQFSNYGYTF. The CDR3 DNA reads TGTGCCAGCAGTTACTCGAAACAGTTTAGTAACTATGGCTACACCTTC.

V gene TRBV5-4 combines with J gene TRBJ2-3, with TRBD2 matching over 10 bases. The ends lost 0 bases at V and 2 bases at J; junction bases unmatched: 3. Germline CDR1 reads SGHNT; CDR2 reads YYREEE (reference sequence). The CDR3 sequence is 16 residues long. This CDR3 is CASSLDGLAATDTQYF. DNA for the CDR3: TGTGCCAGCAGCTTGGACGGACTAGCGGCCACAGATACGCAGTATTTT. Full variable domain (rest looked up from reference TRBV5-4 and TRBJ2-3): ETGVTQSPTHLIKTRGQQVTLRCSSQSGHNTVSWYQQALGQGPQFIFQYYREEENGRGNFPPRFSGLQFPNYSSELNVNALELDDSALYLCASSLDGLAATDTQYFGPGTRLTVL.

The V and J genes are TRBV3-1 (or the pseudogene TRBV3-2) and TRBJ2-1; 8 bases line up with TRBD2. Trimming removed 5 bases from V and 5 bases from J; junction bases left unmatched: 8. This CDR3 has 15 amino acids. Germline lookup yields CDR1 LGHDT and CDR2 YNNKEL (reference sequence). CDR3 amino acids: CASSKPGLGDNEQFF. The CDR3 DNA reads TGTGCCAGCAGCAAACCGGGACTAGGGGACAATGAGCAGTTCTTC.

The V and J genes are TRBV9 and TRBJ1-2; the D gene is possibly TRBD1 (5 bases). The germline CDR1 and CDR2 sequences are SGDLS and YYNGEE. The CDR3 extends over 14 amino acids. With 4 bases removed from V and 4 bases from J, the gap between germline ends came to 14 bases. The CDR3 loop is CASSLPGGIYGYTF. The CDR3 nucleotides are TGTGCCAGCAGCCTACCCGGGGGGATCTATGGCTACACCTTC.

The CDR3 spells CASREQLTRSGYF. In DNA form, the CDR3 reads TGTGCCAGCAGGGAGCAACTCACCCGGTCGGGGTATTTT. The chain carries TRBV2 and TRBJ2-3; D not resolved. CDR1 and CDR2 from the germline V gene are SNHLY and FYNNEI. CDR3 length equals 13 residues. With 6 bases removed from V and 14 bases from J, the gap between germline ends came to 21 bases.

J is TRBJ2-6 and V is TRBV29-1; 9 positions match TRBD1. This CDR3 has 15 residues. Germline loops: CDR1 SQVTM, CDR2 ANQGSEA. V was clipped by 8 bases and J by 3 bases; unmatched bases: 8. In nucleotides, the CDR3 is TGCAGCTTTACAGGGGGCGCAGGTGGGGCCAACGTCCTGACTTTC. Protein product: CSFTGGAGGANVLTF.